The source of this T cell receptor beta chain is a study of T-cell reconstitution after alpha-beta-depleted transplantation in children. Unique molecular identifiers were used to barcode this TCRbeta library. TCRdb re-called the PCR reads through MiXCR, storing one row per CDR3 protein. This table holds 640,000 or so distinct CDR3 sequences, 16% found once. This sequence was found in a human donor who donated a stem cell graft to a child with acute myeloid leukemia. The material sequenced was PBMCs from the stem cell graft donor, taken from the stem cell graft.

The CDR3 reads CASSPVRTGKGTDTQYF. The CDR3 coding sequence is TGTGCCAGCAGCCCGGTTCGGACAGGGAAAGGCACAGATACGCAGTATTTT. The chain couples TRBV11-2 to TRBJ2-3; 8 nucleotides agree with TRBD1. In germline, CDR1 is SGHAT, CDR2 FQNNGV. The CDR3 has 17 amino acids. V lost 5 bases, J lost 1 base, and 11 bases stayed unmatched.